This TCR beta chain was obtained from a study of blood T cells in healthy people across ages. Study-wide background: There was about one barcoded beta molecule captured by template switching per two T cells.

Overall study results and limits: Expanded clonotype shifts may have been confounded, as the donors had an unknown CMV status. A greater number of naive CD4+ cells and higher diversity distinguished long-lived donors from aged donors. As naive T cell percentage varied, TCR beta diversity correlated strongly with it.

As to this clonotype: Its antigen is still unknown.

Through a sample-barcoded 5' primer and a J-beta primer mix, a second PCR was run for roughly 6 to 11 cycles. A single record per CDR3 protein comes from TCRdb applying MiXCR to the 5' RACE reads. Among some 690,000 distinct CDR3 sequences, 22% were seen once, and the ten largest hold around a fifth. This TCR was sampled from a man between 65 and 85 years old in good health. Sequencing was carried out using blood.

In DNA form, the CDR3 reads TGTGCCAGCAGTAACACAGGGGTTTGGAACATTCAGTACTTC. This translates into CASSNTGVWNIQYF. The chain employs TRBV6-2 or TRBV6-3 and TRBJ2-4, with 7 bases lining up with TRBD1. There are 14 residues in the CDR3. V shed 5 bases, J shed 7 bases, and the junction held 8 bases outside the gene matches. Looked up from germline, CDR1 is MNHEY and CDR2 is SVGEGT.